This T cell receptor (beta chain) was found in a study of shared clonotypes between healthy human individuals. The study's findings and limits: Sequencing depth was expected to affect clonotype sharing among donors. Non-shared clonotypes showed lower generation probabilities than clonotypes common to all four donors. Depth was large, yet rarefaction showed that sorted-subset sequencing was incomplete.

Trimming shortened V by 5 bases and J by 7 bases, and 12 bases separated the two germline ends. Germline assignment: CDR1 MNHEY and CDR2 SMNVEV (reference sequence). CDR3 length: 13 amino acids. The sorted-subset replicate PCRs were given around 200 ng DNA, which is around 29,000 T cell genomes. Some clones are missing from TCRdb's copy, which holds only in-frame ones; the method was immunoSEQ multiplex PCR. The table lists 1.5 million to 2.5 million clones, about 95% of them singletons. Naive CD8 cells lacked CD45RO, underwent positive selection for CCR7 and left out terminally differentiated effector memory CD45RA+ cells. Comment on this clone: The target antigen is unknown.

Sequenced sample: naive CD8+ T cells sorted from blood. V and J are TRBV27 and TRBJ1-5; D is unclear. The clonotype comes from a young man in good health. CDR3 protein: CASSPTPGQPQHF. CDR3 bases: TGTGCCAGCAGTCCAACGCCTGGGCAGCCCCAGCATTTT.